Sequencing of this TCR beta chain was carried out in a study of T cells in Graves' hyperthyroidism and ophthalmopathy. Study conclusions and caveats: Most thyroid clonotypes expanded above 0.001 were also detected in blood.

RNA transcripts served as the template for amplifying TCR beta CDR3 regions. TCR CDR3 regions were first amplified by RT-PCR with HTBI primers. TCRdb itself ran the multiplex PCR reads through MiXCR, one entry per CDR3 protein. The data contain about 400,000 distinct CDR3 sequences, over 10% of them seen just once; the ten biggest clones take up roughly 8.3%. The ends were cut back, 6 bases at V and 2 bases at J, with 12 bases in the middle. The CDR3 covers 13 residues. Germline V gene data show CDR1 as DFQATT and CDR2 as SNEGSKA (reference sequence). Criteria for exclusion of patients were uncontrolled infection, other autoimmune disease, pregnancy or lactation. Clinical symptoms, serum thyroxine, TRAb, thyroid ultrasound and orbital computed tomography established diagnosis. The sample holds many counts of this clonotype. Its antigen is unidentified.

The sequenced material came from blood. The chain recombines TRBV20-1 with TRBJ2-3, with a weak D call TRBD1 (7 bases). The TCR sequence derives from a young woman with Graves' hyperthyroidism. The CDR3 DNA reads as TGCAGTGCGACAGGGAGGTTCACAGATACGCAGTATTTT. It encodes CSATGRFTDTQYF.